The 21 T cell receptor beta chains in this list originate from one sample, sequenced in a study of regulatory T cells in long-lasting Graves disease. Time point denoted: persistent/refractory GD, antithyroid drugs over 5 years with positive TRAb. Extracted RNA from PBMCs served as the source of the TCR library. For TCR beta, libraries came from iRepertoire HTBI primers and Arm-PCR of CDR3 regions. Each CDR3 protein is one row after TCRdb ran MiXCR on the multiplex PCR reads. The table includes over 450,000 distinct CDR3 sequences, 20% to 25% detected once. The sequencing here drew on peripheral blood mononuclear cells (PBMCs), taken when the disease was refractory, from a patient treated with antithyroid drugs. All receptors come from a female donor with Graves disease.

V and J are TRBV29-1 and TRBJ1-1, with D tentatively TRBD1 (6 bases). The germline CDR1 and CDR2 sequences are SQVTM and ANQGSEA. This CDR3 comprises 13 residues. V lost 2 bases, J lost 3 bases, and 10 bases lay in between. The CDR3 is CSVEYREYTEAFF. The CDR3, as DNA: TGCAGCGTTGAATACAGGGAATACACTGAAGCTTTCTTT.

The genes are TRBV19 and TRBJ2-5; 12 nucleotides align to TRBD2. Germline assignment: CDR1 LNHDA and CDR2 SQIVND (reference sequence). Trimming took 1 base from V and 4 from J; bases not matched to a gene: 7. The CDR3 is made up of 17 amino acids. The CDR3, as DNA: TGTGCCAGTAGTATAGGTAGACTAGCGGGAGAGGGAGAGACCCAGTACTTC. Its translation is CASSIGRLAGEGETQYF.

There are many counts of this clonotype. This rearrangement joins TRBV11-2 to TRBJ1-5; D not certain. The germline V gene encodes CDR1 SGHAT and CDR2 FQNNGV. V was shortened by 1 base and J by 5 bases, with 6 bases between the two germline ends. The CDR3 covers 13 residues. As DNA, the CDR3 is TGTGCCAGCAGCTTAGTCCAGGATCAGCCCCAGCATTTT. Protein product: CASSLVQDQPQHF.

At least ten counts were recorded for this clonotype. CDR3 bases: TGTGCCACCTACTTGGCGAAGCAGTACTTC. Residues: CATYLAKQYF. The rearrangement links TRBV6-1 to TRBJ2-7; D remains ambiguous. V was pared by 10 bases and J by 8 bases, with 12 bases between. The CDR3 has 10 amino acids. Germline CDR1 is MNHNS and CDR2 is SASEGT.

Notes on this clonotype: A much larger clone lies a single base off, so this may be a read error. The rearrangement uses TRBV20-1 and TRBJ2-5; D may match TRBD1 or TRBD2 (5 bases each). Germline V CDR1 and CDR2: DFQATT, SNEGSKA (reference sequence). The length of the CDR3 is 15 residues. Trimming took off 6 bases at V and 3 bases at J, with 20 bases between the two ends. The CDR3 is CSANDPGRGKETQYF. Here the CDR3 DNA reads TGCAGTGCGAATGACCCGGGACGGGGTAAAGAGACCCAGTACTTC.

The chain links TRBV12-3 or TRBV12-4 to TRBJ2-2; D uncertain. The CDR3 extends over 16 amino acids. V was shortened by 7 bases and J by 3 bases, with 18 bases between the two germline ends. The DNA of the CDR3 is TGTGCCAGCACCCTAGGACGAGAATGGGACACCGGGGAGCTGTTTTTT. Its translation: CASTLGREWDTGELFF.

Many counts were recorded for this clonotype. The genes are TRBV6-1 and TRBJ1-1, with TRBD1 as a possible D gene (6 bases). CDR1 and CDR2 (germline): MNHNS, SASEGT. The V end was cut by 6 bases, the J end by 0 bases, with 14 bases between. The CDR3 is 15 residues long. The CDR3 reads CASSHGGGLNTEAFF. The DNA of the CDR3 is TGTGCCAGCAGCCACGGGGGGGGCTTGAACACTGAAGCTTTCTTT.

At least ten counts were recorded for this clonotype. This chain joins TRBV5-1 and TRBJ2-7, with 12 bases identical to TRBD2. Germline V lookup: CDR1 SGHRS, CDR2 YFSETQ. The CDR3 is 16 amino acids. The V gene end was trimmed by 4 bases and the J gene end by 2 bases; junction bases not matched to a gene: 7. CDR3 sequence reads: CASSLTTSGGTYEQYF. The CDR3 nucleotides read TGCGCCAGCAGCCTCACAACTAGCGGGGGGACCTACGAGCAGTACTTC.

The table lists this clonotype with many counts. V and J are TRBV28 and TRBJ1-5, with a tentative D call TRBD1 (5 bases). V dropped 5 bases and J dropped 6 bases, with 17 bases sitting between them. The CDR3 has 15 amino acids. Germline V gives CDR1 MDHEN, CDR2 SYDVKM. The CDR3 protein is CASSLTGESSQPQHF. The CDR3 DNA sequence: TGTGCCAGCAGTCTAACAGGAGAGTCAAGTCAGCCCCAGCATTTT. Using reference TRBV28 and TRBJ1-5 for the parts outside the CDR3, the full variable domain is DVKVTQSSRYLVKRTGEKVFLECVQDMDHENMFWYRQDPGLGLRLIYFSYDVKMKEKGDIPEGYSVSREKKERFSLILESASTNQTSMYLCASSLTGESSQPQHFGDGTRLSIL.

The chain combines TRBV4-1 with TRBJ2-5, with TRBD2 as a possible D gene (6 bases). Looked up from germline, CDR1 is MGHRA and CDR2 is YSYEKL. This CDR3 spans 14 amino acids. Trimming shortened V by 1 base and J by 5 bases, and 11 bases separated the two germline ends. The CDR3 coding sequence is TGCGCCAGCAGCCAAGCCGGGACTCCCGAGACCCAGTACTTC. It codes for CASSQAGTPETQYF.

The chain uses TRBV20-1 and TRBJ2-7; 8 bases are a match to TRBD1. The CDR3 covers 15 residues. V lost 6 bases to trimming and J lost 7 bases; unmatched junction nucleotides: 17. CDR1 and CDR2 (germline): DFQATT, SNEGSKA (reference sequence). For the CDR3, the DNA is TGCAGTGCCGAAGAGGGACAGGCAATGGGGGGAGAGCAGTACTTC. Its translation: CSAEEGQAMGGEQYF.

This clonotype was counted ten times or more. This chain connects TRBV28 to TRBJ2-7; TRBD2 is a possible D gene (5 bases). The CDR3 runs to 13 residues. Trimming left V 8 bases short and J 1 base short, with 12 bases between. Per germline, CDR1 MDHEN and CDR2 SYDVKM. CDR3 sequence (DNA): TGTGCCAGCGGTCTACTAGGTTCCTACGAGCAGTACTTC. Translated, it gives CASGLLGSYEQYF.

This clonotype was detected many times. This chain links TRBV28 with TRBJ2-2, with 10 nucleotides matching TRBD2. Germline V gene data show CDR1 as MDHEN and CDR2 as SYDVKM. With 6 bases clipped from V and 2 bases from J, the junction kept 9 bases outside the gene matches. CDR3 length: 17 amino acids. In DNA form, the CDR3 reads TGTGCCAGCAGCCTACCCACTAGCGGGACCAACACCGGGGAGCTGTTTTTT. The encoded protein is CASSLPTSGTNTGELFF.

This clonotype was seen many times. This chain connects TRBV19 to TRBJ1-1; D perhaps matches TRBD1 (5 bases). Trimming shortened V by 1 base and J by 0 bases, and 15 bases separated the two germline ends. Germline V gene lookup returns CDR1 LNHDA and CDR2 SQIVND (reference sequence). The CDR3 extends over 17 amino acids. DNA for the CDR3: TGTGCCAGTAGTATAGGGGACGGGGTTTCCGTGAACACTGAAGCTTTCTTT. Translated, it gives CASSIGDGVSVNTEAFF.

The chain couples TRBV12-3 or TRBV12-4 to TRBJ2-1; tentative D call: TRBD1 (6 bases). CDR3 length: 15 residues. V gave up 3 bases and J gave up 9 bases, with 18 bases separating them. The CDR3 protein is CASSLRETGRPEQFF. In DNA, the CDR3 is TGTGCCAGCAGTTTGAGGGAGACAGGTCGCCCTGAGCAGTTCTTC.

Ten or more counts support this clonotype. V usage is TRBV20-1 and J usage is TRBJ1-4; 9 nucleotides agree with TRBD1. The J segment lost 2 bases and the V segment lost 0 bases, leaving 7 bases of the junction unmatched. The CDR3 has 17 residues. Germline V gives CDR1 DFQATT, CDR2 SNEGSKA (reference sequence). The CDR3 loop reads CSARDLTGGGTNEKLFF. CDR3 bases: TGCAGTGCTAGAGATCTGACAGGGGGAGGCACTAATGAAAAACTGTTTTTT.

As regards this clonotype: A read error may be the cause here, since a much bigger clone is one base away. The chain is built from TRBV29-1 and TRBJ2-7, with TRBD2 matching 9 bases. V was pared by 4 bases and J by 6 bases, with 7 bases of the junction left unmatched. The CDR3 contains 13 residues. The germline CDR1 and CDR2 sequences are SQVTM and ANQGSEA. The CDR3 protein is CSVGVTSGCEQYF. In DNA, the CDR3 is TGCAGCGTTGGCGTGACTAGCGGATGCGAGCAGTACTTC.

This chain joins TRBV7-2 and TRBJ2-7; D tentatively reads TRBD1 or TRBD2 (5 bases each). CDR1 and CDR2 from the germline V gene are SGHTA and FQGNSA. V gave up 4 bases and J gave up 3 bases, with 13 bases separating them. This CDR3 has 14 amino acids. CDR3 coding DNA: TGTGCCAGCAGCTCCCCACGGGACGGCTACGAGCAGTACTTC. Encoded protein: CASSSPRDGYEQYF. The variable domain in full, with the rest retrieved from reference TRBV7-2 and TRBJ2-7, is GAGVSQSPSNKVTEKGKDVELRCDPISGHTALYWYRQSLGQGLEFLIYFQGNSAPDKSGLPSDRFSAERTGGSVSTLTIQRTQQEDSAVYLCASSSPRDGYEQYFGPGTRLTVT.

Notes on this clonotype: One end of the junction is discordant with germline, which a read error may explain. The chain combines TRBV9 with TRBJ1-4; D gene uncertain. Per the germline V gene, CDR1 is SGDLS and CDR2 is YYNGEE. This CDR3 comprises 15 residues. The CDR3 sequence: CASSPWGSPNEKLLF. The CDR3 coding sequence is TGTGCCAGCAGCCCATGGGGAAGTCCTAATGAAAAACTGCTTTTT.

This clonotype came up many times. Sequence at one end of the junction differs from germline and may be a read error. CDR3 amino acids: CASSSPQGNPPQHF. CDR3 nucleotides: TGTGCCAGCAGTTCCCCGCAGGGGAATCCGCCCCAGCATTTT. The V gene is TRBV28, the J gene TRBJ1-5; weak D call: TRBD1 (6 bases). CDR3 length: 14 amino acids. Germline V gene data show CDR1 as MDHEN and CDR2 as SYDVKM.

This clonotype was seen a handful of times. The chain has TRBV29-1 and TRBJ2-2; TRBD1 agrees at 9 bases. CDR1 is SQVTM and CDR2 is ANQGSEA in the germline V gene. V shed 0 bases and J 0 bases; nucleotides not matched to a gene: 5. The CDR3 covers 17 residues. CDR3 loop: CSVEERGQGANTGELFF. The CDR3 DNA sequence: TGCAGCGTTGAAGAGAGGGGACAGGGCGCGAACACCGGGGAGCTGTTTTTT.